A selection of T cell receptor beta chains follows, all from one sample in a study of blood T cell repertoires in COVID-19. Measured with immunoSEQ multiplex PCR; TCRdb has only the in-frame clones, and not every one. The profile covers around 60,000 clones, with over 75% appearing a single time and approximately 3.4% taken by the ten largest. Sequencing input: peripheral blood. Every receptor here comes from a woman at least 80 years old with acute or convalescent COVID-19. CDR3s include the opening cysteine and the closing phenylalanine or tryptophan. A D gene is named only where the DNA matches it firmly. Clone size is given for some rows only: seen once, a few or many times, or a class if the clone is expanded.

NA	NA	TRBV6-5	TRBJ2-7	TGTGCCAGCAGTCCGCAGAGGAGCTCCTACGAGCAGTACTTC	CASSPQRSSYEQYF
NA	NA	TRBV2	TRBJ1-6	TGTGCCAGCAGGGGGGGTGAATATTCACCCCTCCACTTT	CASRGGEYSPLHF
NA	TRBD2	TRBV7-8	TRBJ2-1	TGTGCCAGCAGCAATCGAGGGCTAGCGGGAGATAGTTCCTACAATGAGCAGTTCTTC	CASSNRGLAGDSSYNEQFF
NA	NA	TRBV19	TRBJ2-1	TGTGCCAGCCAGACGGCCGGGACTCCCAGGGATGAGCAGTTCTTC	CASQTAGTPRDEQFF
NA	NA	TRBV16	TRBJ2-4	TGTGCCAGCAGCGGGCCAGGGGCGGGCAAAAACATTCAGTACTTC	CASSGPGAGKNIQYF
few	TRBD2	TRBV4-1	TRBJ2-1	TGCGCCAGCAGCCAAGAGCGCAGTGGCGGGAGGGGTGAGTTCTTC	CASSQERSGGRGEFF
NA	NA	TRBV6-5	TRBJ2-7	TGTGCCAGCAGTCGCCTCTCGGGGGTGGTCTACGAGCAGTACTTC	CASSRLSGVVYEQYF
NA	TRBD2	TRBV9	TRBJ2-1	TGTGCCAGCAGCCCAGAGGGCGGGAGCTCCTACAATGAGCAGTTCTTC	CASSPEGGSSYNEQFF
NA	NA	TRBV6-4	TRBJ2-2	TGTGCCAGCAGTGACCAGGCCACCGGGGAGCTGTTTTTT	CASSDQATGELFF
NA	TRBD1	TRBV28	TRBJ2-7	TGTGCCAGCAGCTTAACGGGACAGGGGTCCTACGAGCAGTACTTC	CASSLTGQGSYEQYF
once	TRBD1	TRBV12-5	TRBJ1-2	TGTGCTAGTGCCCCCGAATTTACAGGGGCGAAAAATGGCTACACCTTC	CASAPEFTGAKNGYTF
NA	TRBD2	TRBV4-2	TRBJ2-7	TGTGCCAGCAGCTTGGTCACTAGCGGGGAACGCTACGAGCAGTACTTC	CASSLVTSGERYEQYF
few	NA	TRBV9	TRBJ1-3	TGTGCCAGCAGCGGAGCGTTGGTAAACACCATATATTTT	CASSGALVNTIYF
NA	NA	TRBV7-2	TRBJ2-7	TGTGCCAGCAGCTTAAGGCGGGACCGTAACGAGCAGTACTTC	CASSLRRDRNEQYF
NA	TRBD2	TRBV4-1	TRBJ2-7	TGCGCCAGCAGCCAAGTTCCTTCGGGGGGGTTGCACGAGCAGTACTTC	CASSQVPSGGLHEQYF
NA	NA	TRBV19	TRBJ1-2	TGTGCCAGTAGTACCCAGAGAGTACAGGTCACAGGCTACACCTTC	CASSTQRVQVTGYTF
few	NA	TRBV28	TRBJ1-5	TGTGCCAGCAGTGAGGGAGGGGGGGATCAGCCCCAGCATTTT	CASSEGGGDQPQHF
NA	NA	TRBV6-5	TRBJ1-4	TGTGCCAGCAGTTACTCCGGGTCTCAAAATGAAAAACTGTTTTTT	CASSYSGSQNEKLFF
NA	NA	TRBV20-1	TRBJ1-6	TGCAGTGCTAGTACTAACATGAATTCACCCCTCCACTTT	CSASTNMNSPLHF
NA	NA	TRBV7-2	TRBJ1-2	TGTGCCAGCAGCTTAAGAACATCACAACATGGCTACACCTTC	CASSLRTSQHGYTF
NA	TRBD1	TRBV11-3	TRBJ1-1	TGTGCCAGCAGCTTAGGAGTCAGGGGGCTGTTTGAAGCTTTCTTT	CASSLGVRGLFEAFF
NA	NA	TRBV7-9	TRBJ2-7	TGTGCCAGCAGCTTAGATTTATTCTACGAGCAGTACTTC	CASSLDLFYEQYF
once	NA	TRBV7-2	TRBJ2-2	TGTGCCAGCAGCCCCCTTGGAGCCGGGGAGCTGTTTTTT	CASSPLGAGELFF
NA	NA	TRBV5-8	TRBJ2-7	TGTGCCAGCAGCTTGGCCTTCGGGGGACGCCCCTACGAGCAGTACTTC	CASSLAFGGRPYEQYF
NA	TRBD2	TRBV10-3	TRBJ2-2	TGTGCCTCCTCCGGGACTAGCGGGAGGAGGAACACCGGGGAGCTGTTTTTT	CASSGTSGRRNTGELFF
NA	NA	TRBV12-3/TRBV12-4	TRBJ1-1	TGTGCCAGCAGTCCAGGGGCGCGGGCTGAAGCTTTCTTT	CASSPGARAEAFF
NA	TRBD1	TRBV29-1	TRBJ2-7	TGCAGCACCATGGGGACAGGACCCTACGAGCAGTACTTC	CSTMGTGPYEQYF
NA	NA	TRBV7-3	TRBJ2-1	TGTGCCAGCAGCTTAAGGACGGGGAGCTCCTACAATGAGCAGTTCTTC	CASSLRTGSSYNEQFF
few	TRBD2	TRBV7-8	TRBJ2-7	TGTGCCAGCAGCTTAGTGCTAGCGGGAGGGCCTTTCTACGAGCAGTACTTC	CASSLVLAGGPFYEQYF
NA	NA	TRBV9	TRBJ2-3	TGTGCCAGCAGCGTCCAAAAGCCCACAGATACGCAGTATTTT	CASSVQKPTDTQYF
NA	TRBD2	TRBV6-6	TRBJ2-3	TGTGCCAGCAGTGACTCAGCGGGGGCAAGCACAGATACGCAGTATTTT	CASSDSAGASTDTQYF
NA	NA	TRBV5-6	TRBJ1-5	TGTGCCAGCAGCTTGGGCCCAGGGCCTGAGAGGCCCCAGCATTTT	CASSLGPGPERPQHF
NA	NA	TRBV3-1/TRBV3-2	TRBJ1-4	TGTGCCAGCAGCCAAGTAGGTTCGCGGAACGAAAAACTGTTTTTT	CASSQVGSRNEKLFF
NA	TRBD2	TRBV2	TRBJ2-2	TGTGCCAGCAGCGGCTTCCTAGCGGGTGACACCGGGGAGCTGTTTTTT	CASSGFLAGDTGELFF
NA	NA	TRBV5-6	TRBJ1-1	TGTGCCAGCAGCTTGGCAGTCGGGGGTGAAGCTTTCTTT	CASSLAVGGEAFF
NA	TRBD1	TRBV19	TRBJ2-2	TGTGCCAGTAGCTCGACAGGGGGAACCGGGGAGCTGTTTTTT	CASSSTGGTGELFF
NA	NA	TRBV24-1	TRBJ2-5	TGTGCCACCAGTGATGGGGCTAAAGAGACCCAGTACTTC	CATSDGAKETQYF
few	NA	TRBV6-5	TRBJ1-1	TGTGCCAGCAGTCTCGGACCCGCGGGGACTGAAGCTTTCTTT	CASSLGPAGTEAFF
NA	NA	TRBV25-1	TRBJ1-2	TGTGCCAGCAGTGGCGGGACGGCGAGCTATGGCTACACCTTC	CASSGGTASYGYTF
NA	TRBD2	TRBV18	TRBJ2-5	TGTGCCAGCTCACCCCGGACTAGCGGGAGACAGGAGACCCAGTACTTC	CASSPRTSGRQETQYF
many	NA	TRBV3-1/TRBV3-2	TRBJ1-2	TGTGCCAGCAGCCAGATACAGGGTACCTATGGCTACACCTTC	CASSQIQGTYGYTF
NA	TRBD1	TRBV5-8	TRBJ2-5	TGTGCCAGCAGCAATGGGACAGGGGGCGCCGAGACCCAGTACTTC	CASSNGTGGAETQYF
NA	TRBD1	TRBV6-5	TRBJ2-2	TGTGCCAGCAGGGGACAGAGAAACACCGGGGAGCTGTTTTTT	CASRGQRNTGELFF
NA	NA	TRBV3-1/TRBV3-2	TRBJ1-1	TGTGCCAGCAGCCAAGGACCAGGGGAAACTGAAGCTTTCTTT	CASSQGPGETEAFF
NA	TRBD2	TRBV19	TRBJ2-7	TGTGCCAGTAGTCCCGGGACTAGCGGATCCTACGAGCAGTACTTC	CASSPGTSGSYEQYF
NA	TRBD2	TRBV3-1/TRBV3-2	TRBJ2-1	TGTGCCAGCAGTCCTAGCGGGAGGAGGTACAATGAGCAGTTCTTC	CASSPSGRRYNEQFF
NA	NA	TRBV28	TRBJ2-7	TGTGCCAGCAACTCTTACTACGAGCAGTACTTC	CASNSYYEQYF
NA	TRBD1	TRBV11-2	TRBJ1-2	TGTGCCAGCAGTCGGGACAGGTGGAAGCCGTCCTATGGCTACACCTTC	CASSRDRWKPSYGYTF
NA	NA	TRBV21-1	TRBJ1-3	TGTGCCAGCAGCACACGGACAGGGGGCTATATGGGAGGAAACACCATATATTTT	CASSTRTGGYMGGNTIYF
NA	NA	TRBV4-1	TRBJ1-2	TGCGCCAGCAGCCAAGAGTCGGCAGGGGTGAGCGATGGCTACACCTTC	CASSQESAGVSDGYTF
NA	NA	TRBV11-2	TRBJ2-4	TGTGCCAGCAGGCCCCGCCCTGGCCCTGCCAAAAACATTCAGTACTTC	CASRPRPGPAKNIQYF
NA	TRBD1	TRBV30	TRBJ1-4	TGTGCCTGGAGTGCCCCCGAAGGGGGCGAAAAACTGTTTTTT	CAWSAPEGGEKLFF